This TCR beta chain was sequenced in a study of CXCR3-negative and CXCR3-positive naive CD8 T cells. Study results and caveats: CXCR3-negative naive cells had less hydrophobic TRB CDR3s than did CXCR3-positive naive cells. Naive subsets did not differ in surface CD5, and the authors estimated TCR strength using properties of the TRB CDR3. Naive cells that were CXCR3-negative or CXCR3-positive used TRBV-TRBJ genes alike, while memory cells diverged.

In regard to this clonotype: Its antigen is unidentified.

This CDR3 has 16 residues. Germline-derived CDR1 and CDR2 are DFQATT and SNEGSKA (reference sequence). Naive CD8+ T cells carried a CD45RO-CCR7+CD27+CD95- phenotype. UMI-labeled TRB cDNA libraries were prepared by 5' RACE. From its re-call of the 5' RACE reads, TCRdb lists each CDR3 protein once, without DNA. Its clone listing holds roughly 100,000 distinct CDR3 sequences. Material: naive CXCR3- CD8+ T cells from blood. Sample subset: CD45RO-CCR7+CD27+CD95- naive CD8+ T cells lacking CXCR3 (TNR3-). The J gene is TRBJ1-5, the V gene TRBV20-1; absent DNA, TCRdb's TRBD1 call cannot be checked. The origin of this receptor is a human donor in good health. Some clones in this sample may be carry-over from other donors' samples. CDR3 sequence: CSARIRLGVSNQPQHF.